The rows below give T cell receptor beta chains drawn from one sample of a study of blood T cells in healthy people across ages. TCRdb re-analysed the 5' RACE reads in MiXCR, keeping a single row per CDR3 protein. The sample holds roughly 1,500,000 distinct CDR3 sequences; around 36% are singletons and the top ten take 11%. The sample taken for sequencing was blood. The receptors here all came from a woman in her thirties in good health. Both conserved end residues are part of each CDR3. D genes are given only for firm matches. Clone size appears in some rows only: once, few, many, or a class for an expanded clone.

D	V	size	J	CDR3	DNA
-	TRBV9	few	TRBJ1-2	CASSGAIGGANYGYTF	TGTGCCAGCAGCGGGGCTATTGGAGGGGCCAACTATGGCTACACCTTC
-	TRBV6-5	-	TRBJ1-2	CASSPVTGRSGYTF	TGTGCCAGCAGTCCCGTGACGGGGAGGAGTGGCTACACCTTC
TRBD1	TRBV7-9	-	TRBJ1-2	CASRDRGPTYGYTF	TGTGCCAGCAGGGACAGGGGCCCTACCTATGGCTACACCTTC
TRBD1	TRBV29-1	-	TRBJ1-1	CSVAGGSYTEAFF	TGCAGCGTTGCAGGGGGGAGTTACACTGAAGCTTTCTTT
-	TRBV18	few	TRBJ2-1	CASSGPAGNEQFF	TGTGCCAGCTCAGGGCCGGCGGGCAATGAGCAGTTCTTC
-	TRBV5-1	-	TRBJ2-2	CASSLELASTGELFF	TGCGCCAGCAGCTTGGAGCTAGCTTCCACCGGGGAGCTGTTTTTT
TRBD2	TRBV4-1	-	TRBJ2-7	CASSHKREGAYEQYF	TGCGCCAGCAGCCATAAGCGGGAGGGAGCCTACGAGCAGTACTTC
TRBD2	TRBV12-3/TRBV12-4	-	TRBJ2-1	CASRISGVSYNEQFF	TGTGCCAGCAGGATTAGCGGGGTCTCCTACAATGAGCAGTTCTTC
-	TRBV7-9	-	TRBJ1-4	CASSSSDLPGEKLFF	TGTGCCAGCAGCTCCTCGGACCTGCCAGGTGAAAAACTGTTTTTT
-	TRBV27	-	TRBJ1-4	CASSFERATNEKLFF	TGTGCCAGCAGTTTCGAGAGAGCAACTAATGAAAAACTGTTTTTT
-	TRBV3-1	few	TRBJ2-1	CASSPTPSNEQFF	TGTGCCAGCAGCCCAACGCCCAGCAATGAGCAGTTCTTC
TRBD2	TRBV7-2	few	TRBJ2-1	CASSLVGGGASGEQFF	TGTGCCAGCAGCTTAGTCGGCGGGGGGGCCAGTGGTGAGCAGTTCTTC
-	TRBV6-1	few	TRBJ2-6	CASSDYWTASSGANVLTF	TGTGCCAGCAGTGATTATTGGACGGCAAGCTCTGGGGCCAACGTCCTGACTTTC
-	TRBV3-1	few	TRBJ2-3	CASSQDSGRDTQYF	TGTGCCAGCAGCCAAGATTCGGGGAGGGATACGCAGTATTTT
-	TRBV27	-	TRBJ2-3	CASTWGVGSTDTQYF	TGTGCCAGCACCTGGGGCGTCGGGAGCACGGATACGCAGTATTTT
-	TRBV20-1	few	TRBJ1-4	CSARRAATNEKLFF	TGCAGTGCTCGCCGGGCTGCAACTAATGAAAAACTGTTTTTT
-	TRBV5-6	-	TRBJ2-1	CASSSGLPYDEQFF	TGTGCCAGCAGCTCGGGACTCCCTTACGATGAGCAGTTCTTC
-	TRBV27	many	TRBJ2-7	CASSLGAAGLSYEQYF	TGTGCCAGCAGTTTGGGCGCGGCAGGGCTCTCCTACGAGCAGTACTTC
-	TRBV7-2	few	TRBJ2-5	CASSLPRGEETQYF	TGTGCCAGCAGCTTGCCCAGGGGTGAAGAGACCCAGTACTTC
TRBD2	TRBV29-1	many	TRBJ2-7	CSVEGLAGDGEQYF	TGCAGCGTTGAGGGACTAGCGGGAGATGGCGAGCAGTACTTC
-	TRBV15	-	TRBJ1-5	CATSRDSRRLFGSNQPQHF	TGTGCCACCAGCAGAGATTCTCGGCGACTTTTCGGGAGCAATCAGCCCCAGCATTTT
TRBD2	TRBV6-5	many	TRBJ2-5	CASSYERDPAETQYF	TGTGCCAGCAGTTACGAGCGGGACCCGGCAGAGACCCAGTACTTC
TRBD2	TRBV9	-	TRBJ2-1	CACSVGLADFYNEQFF	TGTGCCTGCAGCGTAGGACTAGCGGACTTCTACAATGAGCAGTTCTTC
TRBD1	TRBV5-1	few	TRBJ1-2	CASSPAGDRGFGYTF	TGCGCCAGCAGTCCGGCAGGGGACAGGGGATTTGGCTACACCTTC
-	TRBV7-8	-	TRBJ2-7	CASSLRLGSYEQYF	TGTGCCAGCAGCTTACGCCTAGGCAGCTACGAGCAGTACTTC
-	TRBV12-5	-	TRBJ2-1	CASGFGSGDEQFF	TGTGCTAGTGGTTTTGGCAGCGGTGATGAGCAGTTCTTC
-	TRBV12-3/TRBV12-4	-	TRBJ1-2	CAGSFPGNYGYTF	TGTGCCGGCAGTTTCCCAGGGAACTATGGCTACACCTTC
TRBD2	TRBV27	many	TRBJ2-1	CASSPGTSGRGEQFF	TGTGCCAGCAGTCCTGGGACTAGCGGGCGGGGTGAGCAGTTCTTC
TRBD1	TRBV20-1	once	TRBJ2-3	CGARDLDRGQSDTQYF	TGCGGTGCTAGAGATCTAGACAGGGGGCAATCAGATACGCAGTATTTT
TRBD2	TRBV29-1	few	TRBJ2-1	CSVRETLYNEQFF	TGCAGCGTGCGGGAGACCCTCTACAATGAGCAGTTCTTC
-	TRBV24-1	-	TRBJ1-5	CATSEGNSNQPQHF	TGTGCCACCAGTGAAGGGAATAGCAATCAGCCCCAGCATTTT
TRBD2	TRBV20-1	-	TRBJ2-5	CSALRTSGTYNEQYF	TGCAGTGCCCTCAGGACTAGCGGGACATATAATGAGCAGTACTTC
-	TRBV29-1	-	TRBJ1-4	CSVGRVGSAEKLFF	TGCAGCGTTGGGAGGGTGGGGTCCGCTGAAAAACTGTTTTTT
-	TRBV4-2	-	TRBJ1-4	CASSHGRVVGEKLFF	TGTGCCAGCAGCCACGGCAGGGTTGTAGGTGAAAAACTGTTTTTT
TRBD1	TRBV7-8	few	TRBJ2-3	CASSQRQGVITDTQYF	TGTGCCAGCAGCCAAAGACAGGGGGTGATCACAGATACGCAGTATTTT
-	TRBV28	once	TRBJ2-7	CASSFLFLGAYEQYF	TGTGCCAGCAGTTTCCTCTTTTTAGGGGCTTACGAGCAGTACTTC
-	TRBV5-1	-	TRBJ2-7	CASSRDIGGEQYF	TGCGCCAGCAGCCGGGACATTGGGGGCGAGCAGTACTTC
-	TRBV6-1	few	TRBJ2-7	CASSVGTSPYEQYF	TGTGCCAGCAGTGTCGGGACAAGCCCCTACGAGCAGTACTTC
TRBD1	TRBV4-1	few	TRBJ1-6	CASSQDGTDYSPLHF	TGCGCCAGCAGCCAAGACGGGACAGATTATTCACCCCTCCACTTT
-	TRBV6-5	few	TRBJ2-6	CASSYQGKGSGANVLTF	TGTGCCAGCAGTTATCAGGGGAAAGGATCTGGGGCCAACGTCCTGACTTTC
TRBD2	TRBV11-2	few	TRBJ2-5	CASSYGLAGGRSQETQYF	TGTGCCAGCAGCTATGGACTAGCGGGAGGGAGGAGTCAAGAGACCCAGTACTTC
TRBD1	TRBV12-3/TRBV12-4	few	TRBJ1-2	CASSIQGADYTF	TGTGCCAGCAGCATTCAGGGGGCTGACTACACCTTC
-	TRBV4-2	few	TRBJ1-2	CASSQTTGTYGYTF	TGTGCCAGCAGCCAAACTACAGGGACCTATGGCTACACCTTC
-	TRBV2	-	TRBJ1-1	CAVTVLNTEAFF	TGTGCCGTCACGGTCCTGAACACTGAAGCTTTCTTT
TRBD1	TRBV4-1	-	TRBJ1-2	CASSQVPQGAGGYTF	TGCGCCAGCAGCCAAGTCCCTCAGGGGGCGGGTGGCTACACCTTC
-	TRBV5-6	-	TRBJ2-1	CASSRGTPRYNEQFF	TGTGCCAGCAGCCGGGGGACTCCACGTTACAATGAGCAGTTCTTC
-	TRBV28	-	TRBJ2-7	CASSFPVGSPYEQYF	TGTGCCAGCAGTTTCCCCGTTGGGTCACCCTACGAGCAGTACTTC
-	TRBV21-1	-	TRBJ2-7	CASSKIRAPETYEQYF	TGTGCCAGCAGCAAGATCCGGGCCCCGGAGACCTACGAGCAGTACTTC
TRBD1	TRBV5-4	-	TRBJ1-1	CASSSQGTNTEAFF	TGTGCCAGCAGCTCACAGGGGACGAACACTGAAGCTTTCTTT
TRBD1	TRBV28	-	TRBJ2-7	CASSSPRTGKNSYEQYF	TGTGCCAGCAGTTCACCGCGGACAGGGAAAAACTCCTACGAGCAGTACTTC
-	TRBV28	-	TRBJ1-6	CASSVPGPGYDSPLHF	TGTGCCAGCAGTGTTCCTGGGCCGGGGTATGATTCACCCCTCCACTTT
-	TRBV7-8	few	TRBJ1-2	CASSFGGGAEYYGYTF	TGTGCCAGCAGCTTCGGTGGTGGGGCCGAATACTATGGCTACACCTTC
-	TRBV7-9	many	TRBJ1-2	CASSPTGNGYTF	TGTGCCAGCAGCCCGACAGGCAACGGCTACACCTTC